The 20 T cell receptor beta chains below were found in one sample sequenced in a study of shared clonotypes between healthy human individuals. Data came from immunoSEQ multiplex PCR; TCRdb stores just in-frame clones and leaves some out. The sample yields under 600,000 clones, 97% seen once. The sample taken for sequencing was naive CD4+ T cells sorted from blood. Subset described: CD45RA+ positively selected. Every receptor here comes from a woman aged 25 to 39 in good health.

The rearrangement uses TRBV6-5 and TRBJ1-1, with a tentative D call TRBD1 (6 bases). The CDR3 is 14 amino acids. From germline, CDR1 is MNHEY and CDR2 SVGAGI. Trimming stripped 4 bases from V and 0 bases from J, with 9 bases between. CDR3 nucleotides: TGTGCCAGCAGTTTGGGGGGCATGAACACTGAAGCTTTCTTT. Translating gives CASSLGGMNTEAFF.

The gene calls are TRBV7-6 and TRBJ2-7, with D perhaps matching TRBD2 (5 bases). With 2 bases removed from V and 1 base from J, the gap between germline ends came to 12 bases. Germline V CDR1 and CDR2: SGHVS, FNYEAQ. The CDR3 sequence is 15 residues long. CDR3 amino acids: CASSLRTGGSYEQYF. The CDR3 nucleotides read TGTGCCAGCAGCTTAAGGACTGGCGGTTCCTACGAGCAGTACTTC.

This clone has a single count. J is TRBJ2-7 and V is TRBV5-1; 13 bases match TRBD2. CDR3 length equals 17 residues. The germline CDR1 and CDR2 sequences are SGHRS and YFSETQ. Trimming took 1 base from V and 3 from J; bases not matched to a gene: 7. CDR3 sequence: CASSLTSGRDLGYEQYF. The DNA for the CDR3 is TGCGCCAGCAGCTTGACTAGCGGGAGGGATCTTGGCTACGAGCAGTACTTC.

This clone was recorded only once. Other DNA sequences in this specimen translate into the identical CDR3. This sequence joins TRBV5-1 and TRBJ2-7, with D hard to call. Trimming removed 3 bases at V and 4 bases at J, with 11 bases between. This CDR3 region has 13 residues. Per the germline V gene, CDR1 is SGHRS and CDR2 is YFSETQ. CDR3 loop: CASSSGPAYEQYF. CDR3 coding DNA: TGCGCCAGCAGCTCTGGCCCAGCATACGAGCAGTACTTC.

The V and J genes are TRBV6-5 and TRBJ2-3; D is possibly TRBD1 (5 bases). V dropped 7 bases and J dropped 4 bases, with 12 bases sitting between them. Germline V gene lookup returns CDR1 MNHEY and CDR2 SVGAGI. This CDR3 is 13 amino acids long. This CDR3 is CASKTLGADTQYF. The CDR3 nucleotides read TGTGCCAGCAAAACCTTAGGGGCAGATACGCAGTATTTT.

The genes are TRBV28 and TRBJ2-1; D perhaps matches TRBD2 (6 bases). Trimming stripped 3 bases from V and 7 bases from J, with 19 bases between. Per germline, CDR1 MDHEN and CDR2 SYDVKM. The CDR3 runs 16 residues. CDR3 DNA sequence: TGTGCCAGCAGTTTTGTCGGGACGGGGGTAAGGAATGAGCAGTTCTTC. It is translated as CASSFVGTGVRNEQFF. Together with reference TRBV28 and TRBJ2-1, the CDR3 gives the full variable domain: DVKVTQSSRYLVKRTGEKVFLECVQDMDHENMFWYRQDPGLGLRLIYFSYDVKMKEKGDIPEGYSVSREKKERFSLILESASTNQTSMYLCASSFVGTGVRNEQFFGPGTRLTVL.

The chain combines TRBV6-9 with TRBJ2-4; 10 positions agree with TRBD2. Looked up from germline, CDR1 is MNHGY and CDR2 is SVAAGI. The V gene end was trimmed by 7 bases and the J gene end by 0 bases; junction bases not matched to a gene: 12. The length of the CDR3 is 18 residues. CDR3 nucleotide sequence: TGTGCCAGCAATCCAGGACTAGCGGAAAGACTAGCCAAAAACATTCAGTACTTC. As protein: CASNPGLAERLAKNIQYF.

The chain combines TRBV7-9 with TRBJ1-6, with 7 bases identical to TRBD1. J lost 8 bases, V lost 1 base, and 5 bases had no gene match. CDR3 length: 15 amino acids. From germline, CDR1 is SEHNR and CDR2 FQNEAQ (reference sequence). CDR3 coding DNA: TGTGCCAGCAGCTTAGTGGGAGGGGGCCATTCACCCCTCCACTTT. It encodes CASSLVGGGHSPLHF.

The V and J genes are TRBV29-1 and TRBJ2-2; 12 bases map to TRBD2. The CDR3 loop spans 17 amino acids. Per germline, CDR1 SQVTM and CDR2 ANQGSEA. V shed 7 bases and J 7 bases; nucleotides not matched to a gene: 16. CDR3 in amino acids: CSAGTSGFPGLGGELFF. Written as DNA, the CDR3 is TGCAGCGCCGGGACTAGCGGGTTCCCCGGGCTCGGCGGGGAGCTGTTTTTT.

Remarks on this clone: Other DNA sequences in this sample translate to the same CDR3. This chain uses TRBV28 with TRBJ2-3; no clear D. Trimming cost V 6 bases and J 2 bases, with 6 bases left between them. The CDR3 covers 12 residues. Germline V gene lookup returns CDR1 MDHEN and CDR2 SYDVKM. CDR3 amino acids: CASSTLTDTQYF. The CDR3 DNA reads as TGTGCCAGCAGCACACTCACAGATACGCAGTATTTT.

This rearrangement joins TRBV2 to TRBJ2-3, with TRBD2 matching over 8 bases. CDR3 length: 16 amino acids. V was clipped by 6 bases and J by 2 bases; unmatched bases: 10. Germline CDR1 reads SNHLY; CDR2 reads FYNNEI. The CDR3 sequence is CASRAASGSPTDTQYF. The CDR3 nucleotides are TGTGCCAGCAGGGCCGCCAGCGGGAGCCCCACAGATACGCAGTATTTT.

The chain links TRBV5-1 to TRBJ1-2, with D possibly being TRBD1 (6 bases). Germline assignment: CDR1 SGHRS and CDR2 YFSETQ. CDR3 length: 16 residues. Trimming left V 0 bases short and J 3 bases short, with 15 bases between. CDR3: CASSLGLRGGHYGYTF. The CDR3 DNA reads TGCGCCAGCAGCTTGGGTCTCAGGGGTGGGCACTATGGCTACACCTTC.

This clone came up once. The chain couples TRBV5-5 to TRBJ2-2; D not resolved. Trimming cost V 2 bases and J 7 bases, with 6 bases left between them. Germline V gene data show CDR1 as SGHKS and CDR2 as YYEKEE (reference sequence). CDR3 length: 12 residues. The CDR3 spells CASSFWGGELFF. The CDR3 coding sequence is TGTGCCAGCAGCTTTTGGGGCGGGGAGCTGTTTTTT.

The chain recombines TRBV4-1 with TRBJ2-7, with 7 bases that match TRBD1. CDR1 is MGHRA, CDR2 YSYEKL, per germline. V trimming: 2 bases; J trimming: 0 bases; junction bases outside the gene matches: 4. This CDR3 spans 15 amino acids. CDR3 nucleotide sequence: TGCGCCAGCAGCCAACTCCGGGACAGCTCCTACGAGCAGTACTTC. This sequence encodes CASSQLRDSSYEQYF.

The chain employs TRBV5-1 and TRBJ2-7; TRBD1 matches at 7 bases. The CDR3 has 16 amino acids. V dropped 5 bases and J dropped 2; count of bases not matched to a gene: 13. Germline V CDR1 and CDR2: SGHRS, YFSETQ. The CDR3: CASSGMSNRGTYEQYF. The CDR3 DNA reads as TGCGCCAGCAGTGGGATGTCGAACAGGGGAACCTACGAGCAGTACTTC.

The chain carries TRBV29-1 and TRBJ1-1; no firm D call. V lost 3 bases and J lost 1, with 6 bases in between. The germline CDR1 and CDR2 sequences are SQVTM and ANQGSEA. The CDR3 extends over 12 amino acids. CDR3 in amino acids: CSVDQANTEAFF. The CDR3 DNA follows: TGCAGCGTTGATCAGGCGAACACTGAAGCTTTCTTT.

This chain joins TRBV5-5 and TRBJ1-2; no reliable D call. This CDR3 contains 14 residues. With 5 bases removed from V and 6 bases from J, the gap between germline ends came to 17 bases. Per the germline V gene, CDR1 is SGHKS and CDR2 is YYEKEE (reference sequence). The CDR3 spells CASRHGETRHGYTF. The CDR3 region has the DNA TGTGCCAGCAGGCACGGAGAGACAAGGCATGGCTACACCTTC.

The chain employs TRBV4-1 and TRBJ2-7, with 8 bases fitting TRBD1. Germline CDR1 MGHRA, CDR2 YSYEKL. V lost 3 bases and J lost 0; bases outside the gene matches: 4. This CDR3 comprises 15 residues. This CDR3 is CASSQPGQGSYEQYF. In nucleotides, the CDR3 is TGCGCCAGCAGCCAGCCCGGACAGGGCTCCTACGAGCAGTACTTC.

The chain joins TRBV5-1 to TRBJ2-3, with D possibly matching TRBD1 (5 bases). The CDR3 is made up of 15 amino acids. Trimming removed 5 bases at V and 0 bases at J, with 13 bases between. Germline-derived CDR1 and CDR2 are SGHRS and YFSETQ. CDR3 coding DNA: TGCGCCAGCAGGCTCGCGGACACTAGCACAGATACGCAGTATTTT. As protein: CASRLADTSTDTQYF.

This chain joins TRBV7-9 and TRBJ2-5; TRBD2 agrees at 10 bases. The CDR3 spans 15 residues. Germline lookup yields CDR1 SEHNR and CDR2 FQNEAQ (reference sequence). V shed 6 bases, J shed 2 bases, and the junction held 6 bases outside the gene matches. CDR3 residues: CASRKILAGQETQYF. In nucleotides, the CDR3 is TGTGCCAGCAGAAAGATACTAGCGGGACAAGAGACCCAGTACTTC.